This T cell receptor beta chain was captured in a study of control samples from healthy donors and cancer patients (dated by TCRdb to 2020 to 2022). Unmatched junction bases come to 7, with V trimmed by 6 bases and J by 0 bases. The germline V gene (reference sequence) supplies CDR1 LNHDA and CDR2 SQIVND. The CDR3 contains 16 residues, cysteine and phenylalanine counted. The entry retains the CDR3 DNA only, 48 bases that are in frame from base 1. Library method: the immunoSEQ multiplex PCR assay. TCRdb carries this immuneACCESS record with in-frame sequences only. Its versions omit some clonotypes, under half of them owing to an unresolved V gene in the studies checked, with the rest unexplained. The sample table lists nearly 40,000 clones, 92% of them with a count of one. The top ten clonotypes cover 3.6% of the sample. This clone was picked up one time. Its antigen remains unidentified. The record has no base qualities; no much larger clone is one base away.

This clonotype was sampled from a woman in her forties or fifties in good health. The material sequenced was blood. Here the chain combines TRBV19 and TRBJ1-5, with 8 junctional bases fitting TRBD1. The CDR3 in this case is CASRAGTGRSNQPQHF. The nucleotide sequence reads as follows: TGTGCCAGTAGAGCCGGGACAGGCCGTAGCAATCAGCCCCAGCATTTT. Reference TRBV19 and TRBJ1-5 genes cover what lies past the CDR3, so the full variable domain is DGGITQSPKYLFRKEGQNVTLSCEQNLNHDAMYWYRQDPGQGLRLIYYSQIVNDFQKGDIAEGYSVSREKKESFPLTVTSAQKNPTAFYLCASRAGTGRSNQPQHFGDGTRLSIL.